This T cell receptor (beta chain) was retrieved from a study of cytomegalovirus exposure and HLA in healthy donors. General study findings and limits: Sequence variants that were highly shared formed a cluster that was likely a sequencing artifact. As was reported, the classifier diagnosed cytomegalovirus status with high specificity and sensitivity.

The CDR3 is 18 amino acids. The ends lost 0 bases at V and 0 bases at J; junction bases unmatched: 6. Germline CDR1 and CDR2: LGHNA and YSLEER. Points on this clone: What it binds is not known.

Donors showed nominal health when sampled, although they likely had unrecorded immune exposures. Both 60 Vbeta primers and 13 Jbeta primers went into the PCR. Assay used: immunoSEQ multiplex PCR; TCRdb lists only in-frame clones, some missing. The sample lists approximately 160,000 clones; roughly four fifths were seen once. Sequencing was carried out using PBMCs. The V call is TRBV4-3, the J call TRBJ2-2; TRBD2 matches at 8 bases. The sequence was collected from a man younger than 30 in good health and CMV-seronegative. The CDR3 nucleotides read TGCGCCAGCAGCCAAGAAAGCCCAGCGGGGGCGAACACCGGGGAGCTGTTTTTT. Translated, it gives CASSQESPAGANTGELFF.